One sample yielded the 12 T cell receptor beta chains listed below, sequenced in a study of T cell responses to AZD1222 COVID-19 vaccine. The method was immunoSEQ multiplex PCR; TCRdb's version includes in-frame clones alone and lacks a portion of them. The table lists approximately 60,000 clones, 80% to 85% of them singletons. Sequences were derived from peripheral blood, sampled on day 0 of AZD1222 vaccination. These receptors came from an adult in good health.

This clone occurred a few times. This may be a read error: a much more frequent sequence differs by one nucleotide. The rearrangement joins TRBV4-2 to TRBJ2-7; 8 bases are shared with TRBD1. The CDR3 loop spans 18 amino acids. The V gene's germline CDR1 is LGHNA and CDR2 YNFKEQ. The CDR3 bases are TGTGCCAGCACCCAAGACGACTGGGGGACAGGCAAACCTTACGAGCAGTACTTC. This translates into CASTQDDWGTGKPYEQYF.

This clone was picked up a small number of times. The chain couples TRBV7-9 to TRBJ1-1; TRBD1 might be the D (6 bases). Trimming removed 3 bases at V and 4 bases at J, with 18 bases between. The CDR3 runs 16 residues. Germline CDR1 reads SEHNR; CDR2 reads FQNEAQ (reference sequence). The CDR3 loop is CASSLGDTDSRTEAFF. The DNA of the CDR3 is TGTGCCAGCAGCTTGGGGGACACCGACAGTCGCACTGAAGCTTTCTTT.

The V call is TRBV6-4, the J call TRBJ2-2; 7 nucleotides agree with TRBD1. The CDR3 contains 14 residues. The germline gives CDR1 MRHNA, CDR2 SNTAGT. The V segment lost 8 bases and the J segment 0 bases; nucleotides outside the gene matches: 3. The CDR3 DNA follows: TGTGCCAGCTCGGGACAGCCGAACACCGGGGAGCTGTTTTTT. Its translation: CASSGQPNTGELFF.

CDR3 in amino acids: CASSLPLFRYSNQPQHF. CDR3 nucleotides: TGTGCCAGCTCCCTACCTCTTTTTCGATATAGCAATCAGCCCCAGCATTTT. The V call is TRBV18, the J call TRBJ1-5; unclear D gene. The germline V and J ends were trimmed by 6 bases and 0 bases, with 18 bases remaining between them. This CDR3 has 17 residues. Germline V gene lookup returns CDR1 KGHSH and CDR2 LQKENI.

The chain couples TRBV5-4 to TRBJ1-6; D gene ambiguous. The CDR3 contains 15 residues. The germline V gene has CDR1 SGHNT and CDR2 YYREEE (reference sequence). Trimming took 0 bases from V and 5 from J, leaving 9 bases between them. CDR3 sequence (DNA): TGTGCCAGCAGCTTGGACGGGCCTAATAATTCACCCCTCCACTTT. This codes for CASSLDGPNNSPLHF.

The V call is TRBV7-8, the J call TRBJ1-5, with D tentatively TRBD1 (6 bases). V was trimmed by 5 bases and J by 2 bases, leaving 10 bases between them. Per the germline V gene, CDR1 is SGHVS and CDR2 is FQNEAQ. The CDR3 length is 14 residues. The CDR3 sequence is CASSGWTGNQPQHF. The CDR3 DNA reads TGTGCCAGCAGCGGTTGGACAGGCAATCAGCCCCAGCATTTT.

This chain connects TRBV6-5 to TRBJ1-5; D not certain. This CDR3 spans 15 amino acids. The V gene's germline CDR1 is MNHEY and CDR2 SVGAGI. Trimming cost V 5 bases and J 3 bases, with 14 bases left between them. CDR3 region: CASSPIGGINQPQHF. The DNA of the CDR3 is TGTGCCAGCAGTCCCATCGGAGGAATCAATCAGCCCCAGCATTTT.

For the CDR3, the DNA is TGTGCCAGCAGCCAAGATCACAGCCAAAATGAAAAACTGTTTTTT. Amino acids: CASSQDHSQNEKLFF. This chain connects TRBV4-2 to TRBJ1-4; no clear D gene. CDR3 length: 15 residues. V was cut by 0 bases and J by 5 bases, with 10 bases left in between. CDR1 and CDR2 from the germline V gene are LGHNA and YNFKEQ.

The J gene is TRBJ1-5, the V gene TRBV2, with 10 bases fitting TRBD1. The junction had 8 bases not matched to a gene; V was cut back by 5 bases and J by 10 bases. CDR1 SNHLY and CDR2 FYNNEI come from the germline V gene. The CDR3 is 14 amino acids. The CDR3: CASSPPGQGRPQHF. The CDR3 DNA follows: TGTGCCAGCAGTCCACCGGGACAGGGGCGTCCCCAGCATTTT.

The V and J genes are TRBV6-5 and TRBJ2-5; D gene ambiguous. V was pared by 6 bases and J by 3 bases, with 8 bases between. This CDR3 is built from 12 residues. From germline, CDR1 is MNHEY and CDR2 SVGAGI. The chain's CDR3 is CASRAAEETQYF. The CDR3 DNA reads as TGTGCCAGCAGGGCTGCAGAAGAGACCCAGTACTTC.

This clone was detected only a few times. The V call is TRBV4-3, the J call TRBJ2-2; D uncertain. V lost 6 bases, J lost 0 bases, and 11 bases lay in between. The CDR3 length is 15 residues. Germline CDR1 LGHNA, CDR2 YSLEER. This chain's CDR3 is CASRLSTTNTGELFF. The CDR3 nucleotides are TGCGCCAGCAGACTCTCCACTACGAACACCGGGGAGCTGTTTTTT.

The chain links TRBV29-1 to TRBJ1-1; no clear D gene. This CDR3 comprises 11 residues. Germline loops: CDR1 SQVTM, CDR2 ANQGSEA. The ends were cut back, 3 bases at V and 5 bases at J, with 7 bases in the middle. The CDR3 sequence: CSVEEGTEAFF. The CDR3 DNA reads as TGCAGCGTTGAGGAGGGAACTGAAGCTTTCTTT.